These 21 T cell receptor beta chains originate from one sample sequenced in a study of graft-versus-host responses after intestinal transplantation. TCRdb keeps only in-frame clones here, not all; method: immunoSEQ multiplex PCR. The sample has tens of thousands of clones; under 85% are singletons. Sequences were derived from PBMCs, sampled 1,000 to 1,200 days after transplant. Source of these receptors: a human patient who received an intestinal transplant, so some T cells may come from the graft donor.

V is TRBV5-1 and J is TRBJ2-1; D may match TRBD1 or TRBD2 (5 bases each). V was shortened by 3 bases and J by 5 bases, with 15 bases between the two germline ends. This CDR3 is built from 15 residues. The germline V gene has CDR1 SGHRS and CDR2 YFSETQ. In DNA, the CDR3 is TGCGCCAGCAGCTCTCGAGGGGTGGCGGACAATGAGCAGTTCTTC. Translated: CASSSRGVADNEQFF.

The chain couples TRBV11-2 to TRBJ1-2; D gene uncertain. The V and J ends lost 1 base and 3 bases respectively, with 3 bases between them. Germline assignment: CDR1 SGHAT and CDR2 FQNNGV. This CDR3 contains 12 residues. The CDR3 DNA follows: TGTGCCAGCAGCTTAGGACACTATGGCTACACCTTC. Its translation: CASSLGHYGYTF.

In this sample, this clone is medium-sized. This chain links TRBV15 with TRBJ2-2; D is possibly TRBD1 (6 bases). Trimming removed 3 bases at V and 7 bases at J, with 12 bases between. CDR1 LNHNV and CDR2 YYDKDF come from the germline V gene (reference sequence). The CDR3 extends over 14 amino acids. This CDR3 reads CATSRRQAGGELFF. The DNA for the CDR3 is TGTGCCACCAGCAGGCGACAGGCGGGCGGGGAGCTGTTTTTT. Together with reference TRBV15 and TRBJ2-2, the CDR3 gives the full variable domain: DAMVIQNPRYQVTQFGKPVTLSCSQTLNHNVMYWYQQKSSQAPKLLFHYYDKDFNNEADTPDNFQSRRPNTSFCFLDIRSPGLGDTAMYLCATSRRQAGGELFFGEGSRLTVL.

This clone appeared a few times. J is TRBJ1-1 and V is TRBV5-7; D may be TRBD1 (5 bases). TRBV5-7 is designated an ORF whose function remains uncertain. V lost 7 bases to trimming and J lost 3 bases, with 13 bases between them. The CDR3 covers 13 residues. CDR3 DNA sequence: TGTGCCAGCTCAGGGAGGTGGGACACTGAAGCTTTCTTT. This gives the protein CASSGRWDTEAFF.

This chain uses TRBV28 with TRBJ2-7; D may correspond to TRBD1 or TRBD2 (5 bases each). Germline V gene sequence: CDR1 MDHEN, CDR2 SYDVKM. Trimming cost V 2 bases and J 3 bases, with 11 bases left between them. The CDR3 length is 14 residues. The CDR3 here is CASSLGDRRYEQYF. The CDR3 DNA sequence: TGTGCCAGCAGTTTAGGGGACCGCCGCTACGAGCAGTACTTC.

The chain couples TRBV5-1 to TRBJ1-4, with 8 bases that match TRBD1. CDR1 and CDR2 from the germline V gene are SGHRS and YFSETQ. The length of the CDR3 is 16 residues. Losses at the gene ends were 0 bases for V and 4 bases for J; bases not matched to a gene: 5. The CDR3 nucleotides are TGCGCCAGCAGCTTGGGGGACAGGCAGCTTAATGAAAAACTGTTTTTT. Protein sequence: CASSLGDRQLNEKLFF.

The CDR3 sequence is CASSGAKTYQETQYF. The CDR3 DNA reads as TGTGCCAGCAGCGGAGCAAAAACGTACCAAGAGACCCAGTACTTC. V is TRBV5-8 and J is TRBJ2-5; D is unresolved. CDR1 is SGHTS and CDR2 is YDEGEE in the germline V gene. V gave up 4 bases and J gave up 0 bases, with 13 bases separating them. The CDR3 spans 15 residues.

The chain links TRBV5-6 to TRBJ2-5; no clear D. CDR1 and CDR2 from the germline V gene are SGHDT and YYEEEE. V was cut by 0 bases and J by 5 bases, with 11 bases left in between. The length of the CDR3 is 14 residues. CDR3 bases: TGTGCCAGCAGCTTGGAATTCGGCCGGGAGACCCAGTACTTC. Translation: CASSLEFGRETQYF.

This chain connects TRBV27 to TRBJ2-7; 7 bases fit TRBD2. The germline V gene has CDR1 MNHEY and CDR2 SMNVEV (reference sequence). The CDR3 spans 13 residues. The V gene end was trimmed by 2 bases and the J gene end by 3 bases; junction bases not matched to a gene: 1. CDR3 in amino acids: CASSLGGSYEQYF. CDR3 sequence (DNA): TGTGCCAGCAGTTTAGGCGGGAGCTACGAGCAGTACTTC.

This chain connects TRBV13 to TRBJ2-5, with 8 positions matching TRBD2. The J call may be incorrect, as the DNA end agrees better with TRBJ2-7. CDR3 length equals 15 residues. From germline, CDR1 is PRHDT and CDR2 FYEKMQ (reference sequence). CDR3 protein: CASSLFAGGTGEQYF. The DNA for the CDR3 is TGTGCCAGCAGCTTATTCGCGGGAGGTACTGGCGAGCAGTACTTC.

This rearrangement joins TRBV19 to TRBJ1-5, with no clear D. V was shortened by 5 bases and J by 3 bases, with 17 bases between the two germline ends. The CDR3 consists of 16 residues. The germline gives CDR1 LNHDA, CDR2 SQIVND (reference sequence). CDR3 sequence: CASSLRTTANNQPQHF. The DNA for the CDR3 is TGTGCCAGTAGTCTCCGAACTACGGCAAACAATCAGCCCCAGCATTTT.

The sample holds one count of this clone. V and J are TRBV11-1 and TRBJ2-5; 8 bases are a match to TRBD1. With V trimmed by 5 bases and J by 4 bases, 6 bases remained unmatched. Looked up from germline, CDR1 is SGHAT and CDR2 is FQDESV (reference sequence). The CDR3 sequence is 14 residues long. CDR3 in DNA: TGTGCCAGCAGCACCGGGACAGGTCTAGAGACCCAGTACTTC. It yields the protein CASSTGTGLETQYF.

The chain couples TRBV6-8 to TRBJ1-2, with D perhaps matching TRBD1 (6 bases). This CDR3 has 16 residues. Germline V lookup: CDR1 MNHGY, CDR2 SAAAGT. V gave up 6 bases and J gave up 1 base, with 18 bases separating them. The DNA of the CDR3 is TGTGCCAGCAGGGGGGACAAACTTAAACGTAACTATGGCTACACCTTC. Amino acids: CASRGDKLKRNYGYTF.

V gene TRBV28 combines with J gene TRBJ1-3; the D is unclear. Germline V gene sequence: CDR1 MDHEN, CDR2 SYDVKM. This CDR3 has 15 amino acids. Deletions cut 5 bases from V and 0 bases from J, with 11 bases between. CDR3 residues: CASSHGIDSGNTIYF. The CDR3 DNA reads as TGTGCCAGCAGTCACGGGATTGACTCTGGAAACACCATATATTTT.

The J gene is TRBJ2-6, the V gene TRBV28; a weak D match, TRBD2 (6 bases). Germline CDR1 is MDHEN and CDR2 is SYDVKM. The CDR3 extends over 15 amino acids. Between the trimmed V and J ends, which lost 3 bases and 2 bases, there was a span of 8 bases. CDR3 in DNA: TGTGCCAGCAGTTTGTCGGGGGCTGGGGCCAACGTCCTGACTTTC. It translates to CASSLSGAGANVLTF. Based on the CDR3 plus reference TRBV28 and TRBJ2-6, the full variable domain is DVKVTQSSRYLVKRTGEKVFLECVQDMDHENMFWYRQDPGLGLRLIYFSYDVKMKEKGDIPEGYSVSREKKERFSLILESASTNQTSMYLCASSLSGAGANVLTFGAGSRLTVL.

The chain is built from TRBV5-1 and TRBJ2-7; D possibly corresponds to TRBD1 (6 bases). The germline V gene encodes CDR1 SGHRS and CDR2 YFSETQ. CDR3 length: 13 amino acids. V lost 1 base and J lost 1, with 6 bases in between. Here the CDR3 reads CASSLTGSYEQYF. The CDR3 DNA is TGCGCCAGCAGCTTGACAGGGTCCTACGAGCAGTACTTC.

The chain combines TRBV11-1 with TRBJ2-1, with D maybe TRBD2 (5 bases). CDR3 length equals 16 residues. Trimming took off 2 bases at V and 1 base at J, with 12 bases between the two ends. Looked up from germline, CDR1 is SGHAT and CDR2 is FQDESV (reference sequence). The CDR3 nucleotides are TGTGCCAGCAGCTTACCTGGAGGTGTATCCTACAATGAGCAGTTCTTC. Amino acid sequence: CASSLPGGVSYNEQFF.

In its sample, this clone was seen a few times. The chain employs TRBV6-1 and TRBJ2-3; 9 bases are shared with TRBD1. Germline CDR1 MNHNS, CDR2 SASEGT. CDR3 length equals 14 residues. The J segment lost 4 bases and the V segment lost 3 bases, leaving 2 bases of the junction unmatched. In nucleotides, the CDR3 is TGTGCCAGCAGTGAGGGACAGGGCGCAGATACGCAGTATTTT. It yields the protein CASSEGQGADTQYF.

V gene TRBV15 combines with J gene TRBJ2-5, with D possibly TRBD2 on 6 matching bases. The CDR3 runs 15 residues. In germline, CDR1 is LNHNV, CDR2 YYDKDF (reference sequence). Trimming left V 1 base short and J 5 bases short, with 14 bases between. This chain's CDR3 is CATSRGPAGSETQYF. The CDR3, as DNA: TGTGCCACCAGCAGAGGGCCGGCGGGATCGGAGACCCAGTACTTC.

The chain's CDR3 is CASSSSGSSYNEQFF. CDR3 in DNA: TGTGCCAGCTCGAGTAGTGGGAGCTCCTACAATGAGCAGTTCTTC. This chain links TRBV18 with TRBJ2-1; tentatively, D is TRBD2 (5 bases). The CDR3 totals 15 residues. In germline, CDR1 is KGHSH, CDR2 LQKENI. Trimming took 6 bases from V and 0 from J, leaving 12 bases between them.

The chain has TRBV11-1 and TRBJ1-6; tentative D call: TRBD1 (5 bases). V gave up 5 bases and J gave up 5 bases, with 10 bases separating them. Germline values: CDR1 SGHAT, CDR2 FQDESV (reference sequence). The CDR3 has 14 amino acids. As DNA, the CDR3 is TGTGCCAGCAGCCAGGGCGGGGATAATTCACCCCTCCACTTT. Translated, it gives CASSQGGDNSPLHF.